This T cell receptor beta chain was profiled in a study of blood T cell repertoires in COVID-19. Background on the study: From the United States, Italy and Spain came samples of acute and convalescent COVID-19. PBMCs, B-cell-depleted T cells, or T cells were the source of the cDNA or gDNA that made up the material.

CDR3 length equals 14 residues. V was clipped by 7 bases and J by 4 bases, with 16 bases between them. Germline V lookup: CDR1 MNHEY, CDR2 SVGAGI. Original processing methods: It was from reference gene primer amplification that nucleated cell counts were estimated. Repertoires were generated with immunoSEQ multiplex PCR, while TCRdb's copy carries only in-frame clones and drops some. D and trimming were read from the DNA, whereas the V and J calls and clone size are those reported in that table. Of 92,000 or so clones in the sample, about nine tenths were seen once. The rearrangement uses TRBV6-5 and TRBJ1-1; D might be TRBD1 (5 bases). Sequenced material: peripheral blood. The source is a man aged 60 to 75 with acute or convalescent COVID-19. DNA for the CDR3: TGTGCCAGCATCTCACTGGGGGGAGGCACTGAAGCTTTCTTT. It specifies CASISLGGGTEAFF.